This T cell receptor beta chain was profiled in a study of control samples from healthy donors and cancer patients. Trimming stripped 4 bases from V and 5 bases from J, with 18 bases between. The CDR3 is 15 amino acids. Germline V gives CDR1 LGHNA, CDR2 YSLEER. The protocol was immunoSEQ multiplex PCR, while the TCRdb copy is restricted to in-frame clones and leaves out a portion. The sample has tens of thousands of clones, approximately 87% seen once. The chain uses TRBV4-3 and TRBJ2-7; D is possibly TRBD1 (7 bases). This clonotype was sampled from a man in his fifties in good health. Sequencing used blood. CDR3 bases: TGCGCCAGCAGCCTTGATAGCAGGGGGGTCAACGAGCAGTACTTC. Its protein is CASSLDSRGVNEQYF.